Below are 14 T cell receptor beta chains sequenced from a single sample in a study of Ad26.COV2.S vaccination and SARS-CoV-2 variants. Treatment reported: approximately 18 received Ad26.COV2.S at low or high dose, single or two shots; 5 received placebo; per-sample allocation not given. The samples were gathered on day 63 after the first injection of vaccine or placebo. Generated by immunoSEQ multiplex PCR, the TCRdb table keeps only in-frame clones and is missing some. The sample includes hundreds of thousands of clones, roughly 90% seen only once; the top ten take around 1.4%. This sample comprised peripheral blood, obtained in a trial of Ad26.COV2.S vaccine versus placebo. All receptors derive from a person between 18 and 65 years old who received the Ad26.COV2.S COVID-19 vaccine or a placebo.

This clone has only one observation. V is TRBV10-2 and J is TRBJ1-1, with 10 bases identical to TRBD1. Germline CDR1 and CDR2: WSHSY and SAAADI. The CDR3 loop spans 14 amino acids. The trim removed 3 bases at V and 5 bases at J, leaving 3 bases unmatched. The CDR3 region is CASSEGTGDTEAFF. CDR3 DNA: TGCGCCAGCAGTGAAGGGACAGGGGATACTGAAGCTTTCTTT.

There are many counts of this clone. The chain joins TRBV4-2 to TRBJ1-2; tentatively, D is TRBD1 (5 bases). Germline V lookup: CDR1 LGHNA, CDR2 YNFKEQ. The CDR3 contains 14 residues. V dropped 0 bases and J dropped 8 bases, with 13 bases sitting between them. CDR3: CASSQELQGGGYTF. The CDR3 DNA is TGTGCCAGCAGCCAAGAATTGCAGGGAGGAGGCTACACCTTC.

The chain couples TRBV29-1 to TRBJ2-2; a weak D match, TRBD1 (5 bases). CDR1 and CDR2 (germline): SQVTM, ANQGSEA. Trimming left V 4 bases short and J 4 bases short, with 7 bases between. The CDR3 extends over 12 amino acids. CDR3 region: CSVGTSTGELFF. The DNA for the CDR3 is TGCAGCGTTGGGACATCCACCGGGGAGCTGTTTTTT.

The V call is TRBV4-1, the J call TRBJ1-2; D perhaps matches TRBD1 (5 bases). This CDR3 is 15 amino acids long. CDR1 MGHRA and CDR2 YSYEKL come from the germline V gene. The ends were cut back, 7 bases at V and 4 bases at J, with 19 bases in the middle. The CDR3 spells CASIQGPGYRYGYTF. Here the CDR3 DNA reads TGCGCCAGCATCCAGGGCCCCGGCTATCGCTATGGCTACACCTTC.

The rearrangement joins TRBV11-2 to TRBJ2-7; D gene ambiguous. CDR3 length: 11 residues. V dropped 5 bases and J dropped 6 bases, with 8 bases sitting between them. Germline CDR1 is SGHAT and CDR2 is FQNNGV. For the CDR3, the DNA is TGTGCCAGCAGCACCTCCAGCGAGCAGTACTTC. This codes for CASSTSSEQYF.

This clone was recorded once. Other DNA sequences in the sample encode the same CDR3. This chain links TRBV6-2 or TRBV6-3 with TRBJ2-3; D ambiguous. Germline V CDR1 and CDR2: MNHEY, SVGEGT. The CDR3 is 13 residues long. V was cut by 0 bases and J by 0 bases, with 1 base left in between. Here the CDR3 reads CASSYSSTDTQYF. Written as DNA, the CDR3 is TGTGCCAGCAGTTACTCCAGCACAGATACGCAGTATTTT.

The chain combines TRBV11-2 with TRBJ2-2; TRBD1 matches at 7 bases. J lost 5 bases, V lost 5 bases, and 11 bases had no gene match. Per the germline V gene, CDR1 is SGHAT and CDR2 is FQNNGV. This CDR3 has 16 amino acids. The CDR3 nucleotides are TGTGCCAGCAGCCCAGGGCGAAGGGGGCTTACCGGGGAGCTGTTTTTT. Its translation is CASSPGRRGLTGELFF. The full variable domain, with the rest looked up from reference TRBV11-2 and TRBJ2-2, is EAGVAQSPRYKIIEKRQSVAFWCNPISGHATLYWYQQILGQGPKLLIQFQNNGVVDDSQLPKDRFSAERLKGVDSTLKIQPAKLEDSAVYLCASSPGRRGLTGELFFGEGSRLTVL.

In DNA form, the CDR3 reads TGCGCCAGCAGCCAAGACCAAGGGAACCAGTACTTC. Its translation: CASSQDQGNQYF. The chain links TRBV4-1 to TRBJ2-5; D not resolved. The V gene's germline CDR1 is MGHRA and CDR2 YSYEKL. The CDR3 covers 12 residues. The ends were cut back, 0 bases at V and 10 bases at J, with 9 bases in the middle.

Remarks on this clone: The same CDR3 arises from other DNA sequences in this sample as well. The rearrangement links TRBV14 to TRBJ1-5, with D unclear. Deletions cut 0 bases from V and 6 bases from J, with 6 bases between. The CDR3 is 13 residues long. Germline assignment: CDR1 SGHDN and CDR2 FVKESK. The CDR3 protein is CASSQDLGQPQHF. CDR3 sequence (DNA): TGTGCCAGCAGCCAAGATCTCGGTCAGCCCCAGCATTTT.

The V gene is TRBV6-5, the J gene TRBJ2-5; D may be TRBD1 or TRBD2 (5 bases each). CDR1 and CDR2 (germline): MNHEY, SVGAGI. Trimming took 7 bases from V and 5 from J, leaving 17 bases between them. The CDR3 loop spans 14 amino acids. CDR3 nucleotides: TGTGCCAGCATCCCCGACGGGGCACGGGAGACCCAGTACTTC. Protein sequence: CASIPDGARETQYF.

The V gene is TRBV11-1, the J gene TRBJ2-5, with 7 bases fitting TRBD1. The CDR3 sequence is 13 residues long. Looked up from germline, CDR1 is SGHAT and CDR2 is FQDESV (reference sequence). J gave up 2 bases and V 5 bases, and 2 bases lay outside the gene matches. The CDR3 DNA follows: TGTGCCAGCAGCCGGGGACAGCAAGAGACCCAGTACTTC. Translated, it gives CASSRGQQETQYF.

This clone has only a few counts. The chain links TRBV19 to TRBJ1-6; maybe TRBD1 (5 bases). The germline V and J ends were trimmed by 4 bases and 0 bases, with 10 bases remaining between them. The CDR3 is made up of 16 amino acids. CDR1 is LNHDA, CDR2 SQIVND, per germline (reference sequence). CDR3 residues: CASSRDVSSYNSPLHF. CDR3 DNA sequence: TGTGCCAGTAGTAGGGACGTAAGCTCCTATAATTCACCCCTCCACTTT. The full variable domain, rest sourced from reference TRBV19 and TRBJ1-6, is DGGITQSPKYLFRKEGQNVTLSCEQNLNHDAMYWYRQDPGQGLRLIYYSQIVNDFQKGDIAEGYSVSREKKESFPLTVTSAQKNPTAFYLCASSRDVSSYNSPLHFGNGTRLTVT.

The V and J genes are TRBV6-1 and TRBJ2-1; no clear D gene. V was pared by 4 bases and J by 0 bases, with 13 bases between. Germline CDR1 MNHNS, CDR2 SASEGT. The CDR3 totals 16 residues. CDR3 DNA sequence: TGTGCCAGCAGTGGTGAACGGAGCGCCTCCTACAATGAGCAGTTCTTC. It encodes CASSGERSASYNEQFF.

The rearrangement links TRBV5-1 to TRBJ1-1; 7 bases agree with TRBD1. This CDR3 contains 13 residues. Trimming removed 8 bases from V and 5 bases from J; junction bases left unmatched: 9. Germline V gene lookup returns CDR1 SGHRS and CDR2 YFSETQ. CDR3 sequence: CASSQGDLTEAFF. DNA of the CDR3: TGCGCCAGTAGCCAGGGGGATCTGACTGAAGCTTTCTTT.